The 25 T cell receptor beta chains presented below share a single source sample, sequenced in a study of monozygotic twins with inflammatory bowel disease. TCRdb derives one entry per CDR3 protein from the 5' RACE reads, leaving out DNA. In all, the sample yields 300,000 to 350,000 distinct CDR3 sequences. Source material: blood. These receptors were collected from a human donor with ulcerative colitis or Crohn's disease, or a healthy co-twin of an affected twin (not recorded which).

The V gene is TRBV29-1, the J gene TRBJ2-2; TCRdb indicates TRBD2, and absent DNA this call remains unverified. The CDR3 length is 14 residues. Germline V gene lookup returns CDR1 SQVTM and CDR2 ANQGSEA. This CDR3 reads CSVTSGGATGELFF.

The rearrangement uses TRBV15 and TRBJ2-2; TCRdb gives TRBD2 as the D gene, but with no DNA this cannot be confirmed. Germline CDR1 LNHNV, CDR2 YYDKDF (reference sequence). The length of the CDR3 is 14 residues. Here the CDR3 reads CATREGAKTGELFF.

This sequence joins TRBV5-1 and TRBJ2-7; TCRdb returns TRBD1, unconfirmable since there is no DNA. Germline V gene lookup returns CDR1 SGHRS and CDR2 YFSETQ. CDR3 length: 15 residues. The CDR3 protein is CASSLATGVTYEQYF. The entire variable domain, with the rest obtained from reference TRBV5-1 and TRBJ2-7, is as follows: KAGVTQTPRYLIKTRGQQVTLSCSPISGHRSVSWYQQTPGQGLQFLFEYFSETQRNKGNFPGRFSGRQFSNSRSEMNVSTLELGDSALYLCASSLATGVTYEQYFGPGTRLTVT.

The chain carries TRBV20-1 and TRBJ2-7; checking the TCRdb D call of TRBD1 is not possible without DNA. Germline V gene sequence: CDR1 DFQATT, CDR2 SNEGSKA (reference sequence). The CDR3 sequence is 16 residues long. CDR3 amino acids: CSARDTVGTGAYEQYF.

This chain joins TRBV5-1 and TRBJ1-6. The CDR3 covers 15 residues. Germline V CDR1 and CDR2: SGHRS, YFSETQ. CDR3 protein: CASSASGKGGSPLHF. Full variable domain (missing parts from reference TRBV5-1 and TRBJ1-6): KAGVTQTPRYLIKTRGQQVTLSCSPISGHRSVSWYQQTPGQGLQFLFEYFSETQRNKGNFPGRFSGRQFSNSRSEMNVSTLELGDSALYLCASSASGKGGSPLHFGNGTRLTVT.

V and J are TRBV6-1 and TRBJ2-3. This CDR3 region has 14 residues. Germline CDR1 and CDR2: MNHNS and SASEGT. CDR3 amino acids: CASGPFARTDTQYF.

The chain is built from TRBV27 and TRBJ1-2; TCRdb designates TRBD1, a call that cannot be tested without DNA. The V gene's germline CDR1 is MNHEY and CDR2 SMNVEV (reference sequence). This CDR3 contains 15 residues. The CDR3 loop reads CASSLTTGREYGYTF.

The chain links TRBV5-1 to TRBJ2-1; the TRBD1 assignment by TCRdb is unverifiable without DNA. CDR1 SGHRS and CDR2 YFSETQ come from the germline V gene. This CDR3 is built from 19 residues. This CDR3 is CASSPDRSIQTSSYNEQFF.

The genes are TRBV7-2 and TRBJ2-1; as DNA is missing, the TRBD2 call by TCRdb cannot be tested. CDR3 length equals 15 residues. Germline V gene sequence: CDR1 SGHTA, CDR2 FQGNSA. The CDR3 is CASSLKGGPYNEQFF.

The V call is TRBV3-1, the J call TRBJ1-5. CDR1 and CDR2 from the germline V gene are LGHDT and YNNKEL (reference sequence). The CDR3 extends over 12 amino acids. The CDR3 sequence: CASSQDTQPQHF.

The V gene is TRBV20-1, the J gene TRBJ2-3; there is no DNA to check the TCRdb D call of TRBD2. Germline CDR1 reads DFQATT; CDR2 reads SNEGSKA (reference sequence). The CDR3 consists of 14 residues. CDR3 sequence reads: CSAIAGGPADTQYF.

CDR3 sequence reads: CASSLARSASGVADTQYF. J is TRBJ2-3 and V is TRBV7-2; TCRdb proposes TRBD2, but this gene call is untestable without DNA. The germline V gene encodes CDR1 SGHTA and CDR2 FQGNSA. This CDR3 has 18 residues.

J is TRBJ2-1 and V is TRBV9; TCRdb's D call, TRBD1, is unchecked because there is no DNA. The CDR3 runs to 15 residues. Germline CDR1 SGDLS, CDR2 YYNGEE. CDR3 amino acids: CASSPGGSSYNEQFF. The full variable domain, rest sourced from reference TRBV9 and TRBJ2-1, is DSGVTQTPKHLITATGQRVTLRCSPRSGDLSVYWYQQSLDQGLQFLIQYYNGEERAKGNILERFSAQQFPDLHSELNLSSLELGDSALYFCASSPGGSSYNEQFFGPGTRLTVL.

The chain links TRBV5-6 to TRBJ2-5; TCRdb outputs TRBD2, but without DNA this stays unchecked. From germline, CDR1 is SGHDT and CDR2 YYEEEE. This CDR3 contains 13 residues. The CDR3 is CASSLPGLETQYF.

V is TRBV24-1 and J is TRBJ2-3; TCRdb indicates TRBD1, and absent DNA this call remains unverified. CDR1 and CDR2 (germline): KGHDR, SFDVKD. The length of the CDR3 is 16 residues. The CDR3 reads CATSDVGTLSTDTQYF.

The V call is TRBV20-1, the J call TRBJ1-4. Germline V gene sequence: CDR1 DFQATT, CDR2 SNEGSKA (reference sequence). CDR3 length: 16 amino acids. The CDR3: CSANTAPGAGNEKLFF.

This chain connects TRBV20-1 to TRBJ1-1; TCRdb selects TRBD1, and the lack of DNA leaves this call unchecked. Germline V gene data show CDR1 as DFQATT and CDR2 as SNEGSKA (reference sequence). The CDR3 has 14 amino acids. CDR3 region: CSARATGAYTEAFF.

The chain carries TRBV5-1 and TRBJ1-5; TCRdb's D gene call, TRBD1, goes unchecked for lack of DNA. This CDR3 contains 14 residues. Germline V gives CDR1 SGHRS, CDR2 YFSETQ. CDR3 residues: CASSQGGVNQPQHF.

The chain combines TRBV15 with TRBJ2-3; with no DNA, the TCRdb D assignment of TRBD2 cannot be verified. The germline V gene has CDR1 LNHNV and CDR2 YYDKDF (reference sequence). The CDR3 loop spans 19 amino acids. The CDR3 protein is CATSRDLTSGREGTDTQYF.

The chain couples TRBV30 to TRBJ2-1. The CDR3 length is 14 residues. Looked up from germline, CDR1 is GTSNPN and CDR2 is SVGIG (reference sequence). The CDR3 protein is CAWSVRLSYNEQFF.

J is TRBJ2-1 and V is TRBV7-8. The CDR3 length is 15 residues. Germline CDR1 and CDR2: SGHVS and FQNEAQ. The CDR3 here is CASGLNEHAYNEQFF.

The chain uses TRBV25-1 and TRBJ2-7; there is no DNA to check the TCRdb D call of TRBD1. Germline CDR1 is MGHDK and CDR2 is SYGVNS. This CDR3 has 13 residues. CDR3 residues: CASSVRGRREQYF.

The rearrangement links TRBV6-5 to TRBJ2-5; absent DNA, TCRdb's TRBD1 call cannot be checked. The CDR3 totals 13 residues. CDR1 is MNHEY, CDR2 SVGAGI, per germline. The CDR3: CASGGTGGTTQYF.

V gene TRBV12-3 or TRBV12-4 combines with J gene TRBJ2-2; lacking DNA, the TRBD1 call made by TCRdb goes unchecked. The CDR3 contains 13 residues. This CDR3 reads CASRLQGSGELFF.

This chain links TRBV5-5 with TRBJ2-3. This CDR3 contains 13 residues. Germline CDR1 and CDR2: SGHKS and YYEKEE (reference sequence). CDR3 region: CASSLQITDTQYF.